This entry features one T cell receptor (beta chain) sequence. Antigen: not known. The record originates from a study of blood T cells in healthy people across ages. Whole-study context: Through template switching, about one barcoded beta molecule was captured per two T cells, as measured in model experiments. Study-wide points: For the donors, CMV status was unknown and possibly confounded expanded clonotype changes.

A second about 6 to 11 cycle PCR used barcoded and J-beta primers. The template-switch adaptor, which had 12 random nucleotides, put a tag on each cDNA molecule. TCRdb re-called the 5' RACE reads through MiXCR, storing one row per CDR3 protein. The repertoire has some 900,000 distinct CDR3 sequences, around 46% of them found once; the top ten carry around an eighth. The trim removed 0 bases at V and 6 bases at J, leaving 6 bases unmatched. The germline V gene has CDR1 MGHRA and CDR2 YSYEKL. This CDR3 is built from 17 residues. Drawing of peripheral blood yielded approximately 10 milliliters from each donor.

Sequences were obtained from blood. The TCR originated in a man aged 25-45 years in good health. This chain uses TRBV4-1 with TRBJ1-5, with 12 bases identical to TRBD1. CDR3 DNA sequence: TGCGCCAGCAGCCAAGATCCGGGACAGGGGGCTGGTCAGCCCCAGCATTTT. Encoded protein: CASSQDPGQGAGQPQHF.